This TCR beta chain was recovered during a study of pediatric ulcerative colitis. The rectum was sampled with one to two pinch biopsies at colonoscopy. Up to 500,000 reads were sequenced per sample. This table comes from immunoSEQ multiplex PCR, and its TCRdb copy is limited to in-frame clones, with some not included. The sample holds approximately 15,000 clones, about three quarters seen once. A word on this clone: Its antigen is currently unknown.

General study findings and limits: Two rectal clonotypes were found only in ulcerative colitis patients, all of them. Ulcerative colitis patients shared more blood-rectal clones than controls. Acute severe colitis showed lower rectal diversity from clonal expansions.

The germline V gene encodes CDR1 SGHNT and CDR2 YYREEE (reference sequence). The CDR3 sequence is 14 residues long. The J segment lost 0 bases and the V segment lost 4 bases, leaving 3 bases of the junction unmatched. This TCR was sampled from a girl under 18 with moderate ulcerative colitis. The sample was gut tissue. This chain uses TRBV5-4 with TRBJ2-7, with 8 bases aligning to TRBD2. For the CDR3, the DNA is TGTGCCAGCAGCACCGGGACTAGCTCCTACGAGCAGTACTTC. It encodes CASSTGTSSYEQYF.